The clone carrying this T cell receptor beta chain was seen a handful of times. CDR3 length: 16 amino acids. Trimming cost V 0 bases and J 4 bases, with 15 bases left between them. Germline assignment: CDR1 SGHTA and CDR2 FQGNSA. This specimen belongs to a study of blood T cell repertoires in COVID-19. Method: immunoSEQ multiplex PCR; TCRdb's copy keeps in-frame clones and lacks some. Counted here are under 60,000 clones, 80% to 90% occurring once; the ten biggest clones make up about an eighth. This clonotype was obtained from a human donor with active COVID-19. The donor label of this sample is uncertain. Source material: peripheral blood. V and J are TRBV7-2 and TRBJ1-1; D possibly corresponds to TRBD1 (6 bases). The DNA of the CDR3 is TGTGCCAGCAGCTTAGCTATTCTACAGGGTTCCACTGAAGCTTTCTTT. The encoded protein is CASSLAILQGSTEAFF.